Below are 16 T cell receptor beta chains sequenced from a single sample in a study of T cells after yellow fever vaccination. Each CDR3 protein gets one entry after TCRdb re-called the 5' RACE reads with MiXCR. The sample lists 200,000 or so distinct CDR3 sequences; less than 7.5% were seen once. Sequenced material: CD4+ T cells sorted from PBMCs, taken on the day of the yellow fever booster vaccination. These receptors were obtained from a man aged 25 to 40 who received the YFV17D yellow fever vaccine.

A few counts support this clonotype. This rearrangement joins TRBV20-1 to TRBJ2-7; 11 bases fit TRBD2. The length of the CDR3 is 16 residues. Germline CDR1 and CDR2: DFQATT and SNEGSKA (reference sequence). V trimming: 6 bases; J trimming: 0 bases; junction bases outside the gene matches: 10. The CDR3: CSANHLGLADSYEQYF. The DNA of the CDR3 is TGCAGTGCAAACCATCTGGGACTAGCGGACTCCTACGAGCAGTACTTC.

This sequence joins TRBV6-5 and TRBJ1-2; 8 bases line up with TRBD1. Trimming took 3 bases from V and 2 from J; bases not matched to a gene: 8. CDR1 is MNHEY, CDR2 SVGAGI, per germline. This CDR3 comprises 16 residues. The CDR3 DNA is TGTGCCAGCAGTTATCGACAGGGGCAAGAGAACTATGGCTACACCTTC. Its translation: CASSYRQGQENYGYTF.

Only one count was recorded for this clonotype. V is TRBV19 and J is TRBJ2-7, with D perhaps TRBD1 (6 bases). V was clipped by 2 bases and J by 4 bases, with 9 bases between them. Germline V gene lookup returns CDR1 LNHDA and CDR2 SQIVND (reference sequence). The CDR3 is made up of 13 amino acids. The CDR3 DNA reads TGTGCCAGTAGTATAAGCAGGGGTTACGAGCAGTACTTC. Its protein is CASSISRGYEQYF. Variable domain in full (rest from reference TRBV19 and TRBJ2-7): DGGITQSPKYLFRKEGQNVTLSCEQNLNHDAMYWYRQDPGQGLRLIYYSQIVNDFQKGDIAEGYSVSREKKESFPLTVTSAQKNPTAFYLCASSISRGYEQYFGPGTRLTVT.

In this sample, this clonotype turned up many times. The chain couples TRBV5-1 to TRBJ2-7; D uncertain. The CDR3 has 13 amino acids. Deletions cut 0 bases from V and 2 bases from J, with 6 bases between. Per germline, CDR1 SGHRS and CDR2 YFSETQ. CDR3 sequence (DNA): TGCGCCAGCAGCTTGGATGGACCCTACGAGCAGTACTTC. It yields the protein CASSLDGPYEQYF.

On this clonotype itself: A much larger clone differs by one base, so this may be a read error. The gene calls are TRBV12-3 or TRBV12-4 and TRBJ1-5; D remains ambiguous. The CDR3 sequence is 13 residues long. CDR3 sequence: CASSSESKQPQHF. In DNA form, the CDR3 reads TGTGCCAGCAGTTCAGAAAGCAAACAGCCCCAGCATTTT.

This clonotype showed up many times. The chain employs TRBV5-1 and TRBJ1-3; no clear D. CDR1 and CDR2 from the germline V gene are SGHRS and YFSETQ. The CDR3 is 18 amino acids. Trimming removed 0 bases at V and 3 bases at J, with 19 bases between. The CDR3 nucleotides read TGCGCCAGCAGCTTGGGTATCAACGGGCTTTTAATTGGAAACACCATATATTTT. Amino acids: CASSLGINGLLIGNTIYF.

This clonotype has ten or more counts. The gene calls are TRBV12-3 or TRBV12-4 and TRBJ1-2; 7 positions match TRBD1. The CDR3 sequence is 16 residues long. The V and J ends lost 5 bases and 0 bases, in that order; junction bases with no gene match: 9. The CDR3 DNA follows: TGTGCCAGCAGTCCTCGACAGGGAGGGTCTAACTATGGCTACACCTTC. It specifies CASSPRQGGSNYGYTF.

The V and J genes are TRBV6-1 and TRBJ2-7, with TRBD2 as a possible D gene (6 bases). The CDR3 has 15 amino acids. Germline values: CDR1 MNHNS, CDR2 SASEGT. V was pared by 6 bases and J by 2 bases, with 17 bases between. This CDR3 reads CASRKTGTDPYEQYF. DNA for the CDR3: TGTGCCAGCAGGAAAACCGGGACTGATCCCTACGAGCAGTACTTC.

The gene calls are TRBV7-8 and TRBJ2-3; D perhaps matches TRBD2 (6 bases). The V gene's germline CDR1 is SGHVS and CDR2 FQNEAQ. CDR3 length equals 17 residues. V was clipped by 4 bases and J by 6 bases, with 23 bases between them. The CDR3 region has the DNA TGTGCCAGCAGCTCCGTCCCTCGGGAGTACCGTACGGATACGCAGTATTTT. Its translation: CASSSVPREYRTDTQYF.

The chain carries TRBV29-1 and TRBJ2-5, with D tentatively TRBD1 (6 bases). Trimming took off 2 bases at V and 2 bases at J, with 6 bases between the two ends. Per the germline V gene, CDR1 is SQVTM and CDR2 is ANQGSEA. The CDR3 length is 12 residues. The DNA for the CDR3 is TGCAGCGTTGAAAGGGGGCAAGAGACCCAGTACTTC. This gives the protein CSVERGQETQYF. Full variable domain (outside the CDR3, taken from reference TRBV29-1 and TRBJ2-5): SAVISQKPSRDICQRGTSLTIQCQVDSQVTMMFWYRQQPGQSLTLIATANQGSEATYESGFVIDKFPISRPNLTFSTLTVSNMSPEDSSIYLCSVERGQETQYFGPGTRLLVL.

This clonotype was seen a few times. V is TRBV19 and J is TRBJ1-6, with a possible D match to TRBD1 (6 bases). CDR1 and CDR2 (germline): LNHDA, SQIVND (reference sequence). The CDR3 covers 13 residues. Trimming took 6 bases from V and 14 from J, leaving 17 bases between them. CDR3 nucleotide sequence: TGTGCCAGTAGCAGGACAGACCTTTCGTCCCTCCACTTT. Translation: CASSRTDLSSLHF.

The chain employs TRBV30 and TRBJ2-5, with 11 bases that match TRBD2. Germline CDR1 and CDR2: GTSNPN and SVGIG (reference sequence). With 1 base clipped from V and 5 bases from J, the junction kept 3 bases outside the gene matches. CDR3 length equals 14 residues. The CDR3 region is CAWSALAGGETQYF. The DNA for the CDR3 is TGTGCCTGGAGTGCGTTAGCGGGAGGGGAGACCCAGTACTTC. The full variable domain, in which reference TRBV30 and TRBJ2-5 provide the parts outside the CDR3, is SQTIHQWPATLVQPVGSPLSLECTVEGTSNPNLYWYRQAAGRGLQLLFYSVGIGQISSEVPQNLSASRPQDRQFILSSKKLLLSDSGFYLCAWSALAGGETQYFGPGTRLLVL.

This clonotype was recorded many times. The CDR3 DNA reads as TGTGCCAGCAGCCTCCTAGACATGTTGAACACTGAAGCTTTCTTT. This encodes CASSLLDMLNTEAFF. The rearrangement uses TRBV12-3 or TRBV12-4 and TRBJ1-1; D ambiguous. V was cut by 6 bases and J by 0 bases, with 14 bases left in between. The CDR3 consists of 15 residues.

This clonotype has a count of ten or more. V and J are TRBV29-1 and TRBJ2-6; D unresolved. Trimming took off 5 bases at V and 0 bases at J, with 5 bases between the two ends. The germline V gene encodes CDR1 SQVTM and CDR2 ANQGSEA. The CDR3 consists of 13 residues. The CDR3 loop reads CSVRSSGANVLTF. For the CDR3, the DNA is TGCAGCGTTCGGTCCTCTGGGGCCAACGTCCTGACTTTC.

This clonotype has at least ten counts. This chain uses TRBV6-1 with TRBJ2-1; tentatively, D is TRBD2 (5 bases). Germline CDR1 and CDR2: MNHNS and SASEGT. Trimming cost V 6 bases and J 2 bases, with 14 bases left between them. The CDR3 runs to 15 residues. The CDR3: CASRPAGRTYNEQFF. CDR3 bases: TGTGCCAGCAGGCCGGCGGGCCGGACCTACAATGAGCAGTTCTTC.

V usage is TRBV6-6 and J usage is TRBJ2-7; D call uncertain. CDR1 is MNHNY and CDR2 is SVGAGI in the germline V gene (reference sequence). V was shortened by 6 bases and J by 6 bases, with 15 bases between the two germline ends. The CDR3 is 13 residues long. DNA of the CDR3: TGTGCCAGCAGCCCAACTTGGGCCCCCGAGCAGTACTTC. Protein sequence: CASSPTWAPEQYF.